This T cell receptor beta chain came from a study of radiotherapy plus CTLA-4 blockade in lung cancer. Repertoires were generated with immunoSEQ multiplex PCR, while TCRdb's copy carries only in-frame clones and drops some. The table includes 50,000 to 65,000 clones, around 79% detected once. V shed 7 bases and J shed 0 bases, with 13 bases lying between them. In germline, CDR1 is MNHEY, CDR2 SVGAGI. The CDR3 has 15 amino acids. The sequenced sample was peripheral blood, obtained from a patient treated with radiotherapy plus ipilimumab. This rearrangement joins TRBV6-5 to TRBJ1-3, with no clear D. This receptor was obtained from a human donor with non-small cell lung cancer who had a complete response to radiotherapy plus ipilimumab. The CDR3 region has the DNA TGTGCCAGCATGGGTGCGGCATTCTCTGGAAACACCATATATTTT. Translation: CASMGAAFSGNTIYF.